This T cell receptor (beta chain) was identified in a study of T cell changes during pregnancy in multiple sclerosis. The length of the CDR3 is 13 residues. In germline, CDR1 is GTSNPN, CDR2 SVGIG (reference sequence). Trimming removed 0 bases at V and 6 bases at J, with 11 bases between. Clones were read by immunoSEQ multiplex PCR, and TCRdb kept only the in-frame ones, dropping some. The data contain 55,000 to 70,000 clones, around nine tenths of them singletons. This receptor was identified in a female donor with multiple sclerosis, enrolled in a pregnancy study. The material was CD4+ T cells from peripheral blood mononuclear cells, obtained after pregnancy. The chain has TRBV30 and TRBJ1-2, with D perhaps matching TRBD1 (5 bases). CDR3 in amino acids: CAWSVGQGNGYTF. The CDR3 coding sequence is TGTGCCTGGAGTGTAGGGCAGGGTAATGGCTACACCTTC. The whole variable domain, remainder taken from reference TRBV30 and TRBJ1-2, is SQTIHQWPATLVQPVGSPLSLECTVEGTSNPNLYWYRQAAGRGLQLLFYSVGIGQISSEVPQNLSASRPQDRQFILSSKKLLLSDSGFYLCAWSVGQGNGYTFGSGTRLTVV.